Each of the 21 T cell receptor beta chains below was sequenced from the same sample in a study of glioma-infiltrating T cells. Using RNA template, CDR3s of TCR alpha and beta were amplified with iRepertoire arm-PCR. TCRdb processed the multiplex PCR reads anew with MiXCR; each CDR3 protein has one entry. Of 150,000 to 200,000 distinct CDR3 sequences in the sample, over 30% were seen once. Sequenced sample: glioma tissue, nonneoplastic brain tissue, or PBMCs (not recorded which). These receptors all come from a human donor with low-grade glioma or glioblastoma, undergoing nonglioma brain surgery, or in good health (not recorded which).

The V call is TRBV6-5, the J call TRBJ2-1, with TRBD2 matching over 10 bases. Trimming cost V 7 bases and J 4 bases; bases outside gene matches: 7. The germline CDR1 and CDR2 sequences are MNHEY and SVGAGI. The CDR3 contains 15 residues. The DNA of the CDR3 is TGTGCCAGCACTCCCCTAGCGGGGGTTTACAATGAGCAGTTCTTC. Its protein is CASTPLAGVYNEQFF.

As to this clonotype: A junction end diverges from the germline sequence, so it may reflect a read error. The J gene is TRBJ1-5, the V gene TRBV6-6; D ambiguous. Germline CDR1 is MNHNY and CDR2 is SVGAGI (reference sequence). The CDR3 consists of 15 residues. CDR3 nucleotide sequence: TGTGCCAGCAGCTACTCGCCAGGCTTCAATCAGCCCCAGCATTTT. Translation gives CASSYSPGFNQPQHF.

This clonotype was recorded at least ten times. The chain carries TRBV20-1 and TRBJ2-7, with TRBD2 matching over 11 bases. The V and J ends lost 5 bases and 7 bases, in that order; junction bases with no gene match: 10. This CDR3 is 14 amino acids long. Germline lookup yields CDR1 DFQATT and CDR2 SNEGSKA (reference sequence). The CDR3 sequence: CSASLAGGSGEQYF. The DNA of the CDR3 is TGCAGTGCTTCCCTAGCGGGAGGATCCGGGGAGCAGTACTTC.

This clonotype was picked up many times. The V and J genes are TRBV27 and TRBJ1-4; 7 bases map to TRBD1. The CDR3 consists of 14 residues. The V gene end was trimmed by 2 bases and the J gene end by 11 bases; junction bases not matched to a gene: 8. CDR1 is MNHEY, CDR2 SMNVEV, per germline (reference sequence). The CDR3 is CASSLLTDRDKLFF. CDR3 sequence (DNA): TGTGCCAGCAGTTTACTTACCGACAGGGATAAACTGTTTTTT.

This clonotype has only one observation. The V call is TRBV3-1, the J call TRBJ2-7, with 12 bases fitting TRBD2. The V gene end was trimmed by 4 bases and the J gene end by 6 bases; junction bases not matched to a gene: 7. The CDR3 covers 15 residues. From germline, CDR1 is LGHDT and CDR2 YNNKEL (reference sequence). CDR3 DNA: TGTGCCAGCAGCCCGACTAGCGGGAGCGGGAGCGAGCAGTACTTC. The encoded protein is CASSPTSGSGSEQYF.

This clonotype was seen more than once but under ten times. The J gene is TRBJ2-7, the V gene TRBV7-9; D is perhaps TRBD1 (5 bases). The CDR3 consists of 13 residues. Germline V gene sequence: CDR1 SEHNR, CDR2 FQNEAQ (reference sequence). V lost 1 base to trimming and J lost 7 bases, with 11 bases between them. CDR3 DNA: TGTGCCAGCAGCTTAGTGGGGCGGCAGGAGCAGTACTTC. Translating it yields CASSLVGRQEQYF.

The table lists this clonotype with many counts. The chain carries TRBV6-1 and TRBJ1-2; TRBD1 might be the D (5 bases). Germline values: CDR1 MNHNS, CDR2 SASEGT. V lost 3 bases to trimming and J lost 2 bases, with 7 bases between them. This CDR3 has 13 amino acids. The CDR3 region is CASSEGPNYGYTF. The CDR3 DNA sequence: TGTGCCAGCAGTGAGGGGCCAAACTATGGCTACACCTTC.

Concerning this clonotype: The junction differs from germline at one of its ends, possibly a read error. V is TRBV24-1 and J is TRBJ2-1, with D possibly TRBD2 on 6 matching bases. The germline gives CDR1 KGHDR, CDR2 SFDVKD. CDR3 size: 16 residues. The CDR3, as DNA: TGTGCCACCAGTGATACTAGCAGGAGGGCCTACAATGAGCAGCTCTTC. Translated: CATSDTSRRAYNEQLF.

This clonotype was detected a few times. The chain combines TRBV29-1 with TRBJ1-4; TRBD1 is a possible D gene (5 bases). This CDR3 is 14 amino acids long. Germline V gives CDR1 SQVTM, CDR2 ANQGSEA. V lost 4 bases to trimming and J lost 8 bases, with 17 bases between them. The CDR3 nucleotides read TGCAGCGTTGCGGTAACCGGGACGAGAGAAAAACTGTTTTTT. Protein product: CSVAVTGTREKLFF.

This clonotype was seen ten or more times. The chain recombines TRBV4-3 with TRBJ2-3, with D perhaps matching TRBD2 (6 bases). V gave up 0 bases and J gave up 0 bases, with 13 bases separating them. The CDR3 sequence is 17 residues long. Germline V lookup: CDR1 LGHNA, CDR2 YSLEER. Written as DNA, the CDR3 is TGCGCCAGCAGCCAAGATCTAGCGAGAAGTAGCACAGATACGCAGTATTTT. Amino acids: CASSQDLARSSTDTQYF.

This clonotype has ten or more counts. The rearrangement joins TRBV28 to TRBJ2-7; D not certain. Germline CDR1 and CDR2: MDHEN and SYDVKM. The V gene lost 4 bases and the J gene lost 7 bases, with 8 bases spanning the gap. The CDR3 sequence is 11 residues long. The DNA of the CDR3 is TGTGCCAGCAGTTCCCCAGCGGAGCAGTACTTC. It is translated as CASSSPAEQYF.

The sample holds one count of this clonotype. A clone one base away is much larger, so this may be a read error. The rearrangement links TRBV24-1 to TRBJ2-7, with D maybe TRBD1 (6 bases). CDR1 is KGHDR and CDR2 is SFDVKD in the germline V gene. V lost 4 bases, J lost 3 bases, and 9 bases lay in between. This CDR3 region has 13 residues. In nucleotides, the CDR3 is TGTGCCACCAGTGACGGGGACATCTACGAGCAGTACTTC. Its translation is CATSDGDIYEQYF.

At least ten counts were recorded for this clonotype. This chain uses TRBV4-3 with TRBJ2-7; 10 bases are shared with TRBD1. This CDR3 region has 18 residues. Germline V gene lookup returns CDR1 LGHNA and CDR2 YSLEER. Trimming cost V 4 bases and J 6 bases; bases outside gene matches: 18. The CDR3 sequence: CASSRRTGTGERVAEQYF. The CDR3 bases are TGCGCCAGCAGCCGCCGAACCGGGACAGGGGAAAGGGTCGCCGAGCAGTACTTC.

This clonotype was observed at least ten times. The gene calls are TRBV20-1 and TRBJ2-3; D possibly corresponds to TRBD2 (5 bases). V was cut by 1 base and J by 4 bases, with 6 bases left in between. This CDR3 comprises 12 residues. Looked up from germline, CDR1 is DFQATT and CDR2 is SNEGSKA (reference sequence). For the CDR3, the DNA is TGCAGTGCTAGAGGGGGAGCAGATACGCAGTATTTT. Translation: CSARGGADTQYF.

In the case of this clonotype: With a much larger clone just one base away, this may be a read error. The V call is TRBV5-5, the J call TRBJ2-3; D not resolved. This CDR3 has 14 amino acids. Germline assignment: CDR1 SGHKS and CDR2 YYEKEE (reference sequence). CDR3: CASTLTGATDTQYF. DNA for the CDR3: TGTGCCAGCACCTTGACCGGTGCCACAGATACGCAGTATTTT. The full variable domain, its missing parts supplied by reference TRBV5-5 and TRBJ2-3, is DAGVTQSPTHLIKTRGQQVTLRCSPISGHKSVSWYQQVLGQGPQFIFQYYEKEERGRGNFPDRFSARQFPNYSSELNVNALLLGDSALYLCASTLTGATDTQYFGPGTRLTVL.

In regard to this clonotype: Relative to the germline gene, one junction end is altered; a read error may explain this. This chain links TRBV5-1 with TRBJ2-1; 7 nucleotides line up with TRBD2. The CDR3 totals 14 residues. Germline CDR1 reads SGHRS; CDR2 reads YFSETQ. CDR3 sequence reads: CASSPGGTTNGQFF. The CDR3, as DNA: TGCGCCAGCAGCCCGGGTGGGACTACCAATGGGCAGTTCTTC.

As concerns this clonotype: A read error may explain this, as a much larger clone is one base away. The V and J genes are TRBV5-1 and TRBJ1-2; possibly TRBD1 for D (5 bases). This CDR3 spans 14 amino acids. Germline V gives CDR1 SGHRS, CDR2 YFSETQ. This CDR3 reads CASSSTVTNYSYTF. The CDR3 region has the DNA TGCGCCAGCAGCTCGACAGTAACTAACTATAGCTACACCTTC.

This clonotype was counted at least ten times. V and J are TRBV19 and TRBJ2-1; a possible D gene is TRBD1 (5 bases). This CDR3 spans 14 amino acids. The V gene lost 4 bases and the J gene lost 2 bases, with 9 bases spanning the gap. Germline V gene sequence: CDR1 LNHDA, CDR2 SQIVND (reference sequence). The CDR3 sequence is CASSRGYTYNEQFF. As DNA, the CDR3 is TGTGCCAGTAGTAGGGGCTATACCTACAATGAGCAGTTCTTC.

The J gene is TRBJ1-1, the V gene TRBV29-1; maybe TRBD1 (5 bases). The V gene lost 4 bases and the J gene lost 8 bases, with 23 bases spanning the gap. Germline assignment: CDR1 SQVTM and CDR2 ANQGSEA. The CDR3 has 15 residues. The DNA for the CDR3 is TGCAGCGTTGTACCCCCGAGAGGGAGGGGAAGCGAAGCTTTCTTT. Translating gives CSVVPPRGRGSEAFF. Full variable domain (missing parts from reference TRBV29-1 and TRBJ1-1): SAVISQKPSRDICQRGTSLTIQCQVDSQVTMMFWYRQQPGQSLTLIATANQGSEATYESGFVIDKFPISRPNLTFSTLTVSNMSPEDSSIYLCSVVPPRGRGSEAFFGQGTRLTVV.

The V gene is TRBV12-3 or TRBV12-4, the J gene TRBJ1-1; TRBD1 aligns across 7 bases. The J segment lost 4 bases and the V segment lost 6 bases, leaving 11 bases of the junction unmatched. This CDR3 is 15 amino acids long. This chain's CDR3 is CASRTRQGGGTEAFF. CDR3 nucleotide sequence: TGTGCCAGCAGAACGCGACAGGGAGGGGGCACTGAAGCTTTCTTT.

This clonotype was seen at least ten times. V usage is TRBV5-4 and J usage is TRBJ2-5, with 14 bases aligning to TRBD2. The CDR3 is 16 amino acids. V shed 4 bases and J 5 bases; nucleotides not matched to a gene: 7. Germline values: CDR1 SGHNT, CDR2 YYREEE (reference sequence). CDR3 region: CASSRKTSGRVETQYF. The CDR3 DNA reads TGTGCCAGCAGCCGTAAGACTAGCGGGAGGGTGGAGACCCAGTACTTC.